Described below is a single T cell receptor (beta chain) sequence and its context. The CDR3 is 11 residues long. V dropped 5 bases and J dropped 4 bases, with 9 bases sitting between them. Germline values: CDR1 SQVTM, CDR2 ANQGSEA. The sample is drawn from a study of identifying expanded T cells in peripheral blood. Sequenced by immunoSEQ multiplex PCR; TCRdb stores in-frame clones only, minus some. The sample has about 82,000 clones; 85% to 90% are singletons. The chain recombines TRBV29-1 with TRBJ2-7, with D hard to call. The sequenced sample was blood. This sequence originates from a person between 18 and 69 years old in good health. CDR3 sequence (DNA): TGCAGCGTTAACCAGGCGTACGAGCAGTACTTC. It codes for CSVNQAYEQYF.